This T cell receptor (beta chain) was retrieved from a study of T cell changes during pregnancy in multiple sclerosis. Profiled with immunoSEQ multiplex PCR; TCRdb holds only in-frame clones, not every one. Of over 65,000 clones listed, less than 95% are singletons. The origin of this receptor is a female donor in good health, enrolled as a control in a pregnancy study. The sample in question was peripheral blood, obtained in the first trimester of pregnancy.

CDR3 coding DNA: TGCGCCAGCAGCCAAGAGCCAGCGGGGGGGACAGATACGCAGTATTTT. Protein: CASSQEPAGGTDTQYF. The chain is built from TRBV4-3 and TRBJ2-3; 10 positions match TRBD2. Looked up from germline, CDR1 is LGHNA and CDR2 is YSLEER. The CDR3 length is 16 residues. Trimming took 0 bases from V and 3 from J; bases not matched to a gene: 3.